Below, one T cell receptor (beta chain) is given with its context. Treatment of patients with chemo-refractory metastatic non-small-cell lung cancer consisted of focal radiation plus CTLA-4 blockade with ipilimumab. The data belong to a study of radiotherapy plus CTLA-4 blockade in lung cancer. Using immunoSEQ multiplex PCR, the repertoire was profiled, and TCRdb retains in-frame clones only, with some absent. The data hold approximately 50,000 clones, with approximately 86% observed a single time. The specimen comprised peripheral blood, sampled from a patient treated with radiotherapy plus ipilimumab. The sequence came from a human donor with non-small cell lung cancer that progressed on radiotherapy plus ipilimumab. Some clones in this sample may be carry-over from other donors' samples.

As DNA, the CDR3 is TGTGCCAGCAGCCAACTGGGACTAGCAAACATTCAGTACTTC. This translates into CASSQLGLANIQYF. The chain combines TRBV14 with TRBJ2-4; TRBD2 agrees at 9 bases. The CDR3 has 14 amino acids. Germline assignment: CDR1 SGHDN and CDR2 FVKESK. J lost 6 bases, V lost 2 bases, and 2 bases had no gene match.